This TCR beta chain was recovered during a study of T cells in Graves' hyperthyroidism and ophthalmopathy. This clonotype was seen a few times. Antigen specificity is unknown. Researchers barred patients who had uncontrolled infection, other autoimmune disease, pregnancy or lactation. Diagnoses used clinical symptoms, serum thyroxine and TRAb, thyroid ultrasound and orbital computed tomography. The authors took PBMCs from 10 ml fresh peripheral blood. The V gene end was trimmed by 8 bases and the J gene end by 6 bases; junction bases not matched to a gene: 13. Germline lookup yields CDR1 SGHTA and CDR2 FQGNSA. The CDR3 totals 16 residues. Amplified TCR beta CDR3 regions came from RNA transcripts. The HTBI primer set served for first-round RT-PCR of the TCR CDR3. TCRdb independently ran MiXCR on the multiplex PCR reads; one entry per CDR3 protein. Here the sample spans more than 50,000 distinct CDR3 sequences, 49% being singletons.

Study-wide findings and caveats: Ophthalmopathy was identified by the model a median around 5.9 months ahead of onset.

The specimen was blood. The chain recombines TRBV7-2 with TRBJ2-1; 10 positions match TRBD2. The sequence came from a woman between 25 and 40 years old with Graves' ophthalmopathy. CDR3 DNA: TGTGCCAGCTCACCAACTATAGCGGGAGGACGCAATGAGCAGTTCTTC. It is translated as CASSPTIAGGRNEQFF.